This is a list of T cell receptor beta chains from one sample in a study of blood T cell repertoires in COVID-19. Repertoires were generated with immunoSEQ multiplex PCR, while TCRdb's copy carries only in-frame clones and drops some. The table records around 170,000 clones, roughly 80% of them present only once. Sequencing was done on a sample of peripheral blood. The receptors stem from a man aged 30 to 39 with active or convalescent COVID-19. Both conserved end residues are trimmed from each CDR3.

TRBJ1-2	TRBV7-9	ASSRVRDTLNYGYT
TRBJ2-7	TRBV4-3	ASSQERDGRSYEQY
TRBJ1-2	TRBV20-1	VGTGHYGYT
TRBJ1-4	TRBV19	ASSIGTATNEKLF
TRBJ2-5	TRBV6-1	ASSEEGGQETQY
TRBJ2-1	TRBV7-9	ASSLVSGGRYNEQF
TRBJ2-7	TRBV19	ASSTGYEQY
TRBJ1-5	TRBV7-9	ASSLVSGQPQH
TRBJ1-6	TRBV7-6	ASSLRPEAADSPLH
TRBJ2-7	TRBV3-1/TRBV3-2	ASSHGTQAYEQY
TRBJ2-1	TRBV11-2	ASSLEGTGVNEQF
TRBJ1-4	TRBV6-1	ASSEPAGWVANEKLF
TRBJ1-1	TRBV5-6	ASSALVGAAF
TRBJ2-5	TRBV5-4	ASSPGGVVETQY
TRBJ2-1	TRBV6-5	ASRGLAGYNEQF
TRBJ1-4	TRBV12-5	ASGPPSLGHNEKLF
TRBJ2-3	TRBV7-3	ASSQSSAHTDTQY
TRBJ2-1	TRBV5-1	ASSQARSSIEQF
TRBJ2-5	TRBV29-1	SVTRQGAETQY
TRBJ2-2	TRBV2	ASSADTLTGELF
TRBJ1-5	TRBV7-3	ASSFLGEDQPQH
TRBJ1-2	TRBV29-1	SVAGDGQLYGYT
TRBJ2-1	TRBV5-1	ASSSSGTEAWGEQF
TRBJ1-5	TRBV5-6	ASTKEQVPDSNQPQH
TRBJ1-1	TRBV19	ASNPGGLNTEAF
TRBJ2-2	TRBV30	AWSVIQGLVSGELF
TRBJ2-4	TRBV7-2	ASIESGLAKNIQY
TRBJ1-5	TRBV27	ASSTGTGGNQPQH
TRBJ2-2	TRBV11-2	ASRKLRGRTTGELF
TRBJ2-3	TRBV30	SLERLARDTDTQY
TRBJ1-1	TRBV29-1	SVEDPVGSTEAF
TRBJ1-2	TRBV19	ASSIDRQGALYGYT
TRBJ1-3	TRBV4-3	ASSSGTPGNTIY
TRBJ1-6	TRBV14	ASSLFGAYNSPLH
TRBJ2-1	TRBV19	ASSIVGSYNEQF
TRBJ1-5	TRBV5-5	ASSVTFGRNQPQH
TRBJ2-2	TRBV12-2	ASRLTSNRDTGELF
TRBJ2-2	TRBV19	ASSSPVYSSNTGELF
TRBJ2-5	TRBV15	ATSRDSDGETQY
TRBJ2-1	TRBV19	ASTGQDYNEQF
TRBJ1-4	TRBV6-5	ASRQTLHEKLF
TRBJ2-5	TRBV6-5	ASSYGLQETQY
TRBJ1-1	TRBV7-6	ASSLETGGTSPAAF
TRBJ2-2	TRBV9	ASSVGLNTGELF
TRBJ2-3	TRBV5-1	ASSWDREGDTQY
TRBJ1-2	TRBV9	ASSVGTGPTNYGYT
TRBJ1-1	TRBV7-9	ASDGGALKGYTEAF
TRBJ2-7	TRBV10-1	ASSESWAPGDRVPYEQY
TRBJ1-6	TRBV4-1	ASSETGTPGYSPLH
TRBJ1-1	TRBV7-2	ASSRGTHTEAF
TRBJ2-7	TRBV18	ASSPPAGSYEQY
TRBJ2-7	TRBV6-2/TRBV6-3	ASSGLAGGHEQY
TRBJ2-7	TRBV5-8	ASSKGQDSSYEQY
TRBJ1-1	TRBV2	ATTGGQIEAF